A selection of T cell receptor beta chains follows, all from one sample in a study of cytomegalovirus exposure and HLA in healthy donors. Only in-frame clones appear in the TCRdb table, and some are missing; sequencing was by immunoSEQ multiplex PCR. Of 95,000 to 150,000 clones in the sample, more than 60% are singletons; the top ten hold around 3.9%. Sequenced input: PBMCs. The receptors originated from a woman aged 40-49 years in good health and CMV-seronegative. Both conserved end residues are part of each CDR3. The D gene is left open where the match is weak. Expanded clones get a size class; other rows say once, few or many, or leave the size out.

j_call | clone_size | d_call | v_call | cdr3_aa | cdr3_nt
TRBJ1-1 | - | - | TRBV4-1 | CASSPWGGNTEAFF | TGCGCCAGCAGCCCCTGGGGAGGGAACACTGAAGCTTTCTTT
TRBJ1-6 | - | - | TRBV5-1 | CASSPDSSNSPLHF | TGCGCCAGCAGCCCCGACAGTTCTAATTCACCCCTCCACTTT
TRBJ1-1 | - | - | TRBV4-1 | CASSQLLNPGDTEAFF | TGCGCCAGCAGCCAACTGCTAAACCCAGGCGACACTGAAGCTTTCTTT
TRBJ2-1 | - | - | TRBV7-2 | CASSLFSDEQFF | TGTGCCAGCAGCTTATTTTCGGATGAGCAGTTCTTC
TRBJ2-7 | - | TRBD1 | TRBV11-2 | CASSSRGGRDSSYEQYF | TGTGCCAGCAGCTCCAGAGGTGGCCGGGACAGCTCCTACGAGCAGTACTTC
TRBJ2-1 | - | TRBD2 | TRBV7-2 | CASSVLAGVGNEQFF | TGTGCCAGCAGCGTACTAGCGGGAGTTGGCAATGAGCAGTTCTTC
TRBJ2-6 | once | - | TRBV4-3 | CASSQDRVSGANVLTF | TGCGCCAGCAGCCAAGATCGCGTCTCTGGGGCCAACGTCCTGACTTTC
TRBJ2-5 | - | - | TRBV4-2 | CASSRWGQGETQYF | TGTGCCAGCAGCCGGTGGGGGCAAGGCGAGACCCAGTACTTC
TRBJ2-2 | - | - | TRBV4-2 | CASSQATGNTGELFF | TGTGCCAGCAGCCAAGCCACGGGGAACACCGGGGAGCTGTTTTTT
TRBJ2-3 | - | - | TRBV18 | CASSPRAADTDTQYF | TGTGCCAGCTCACCACGGGCAGCGGACACAGATACGCAGTATTTT
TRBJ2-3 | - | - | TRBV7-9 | CASSQITWPDTDTQYF | TGTGCCAGCAGCCAAATTACCTGGCCAGACACAGATACGCAGTATTTT
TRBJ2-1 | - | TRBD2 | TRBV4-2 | CASSQNPLTSGVYNEQFF | TGTGCCAGCAGCCAAAATCCCCTGACTAGCGGGGTATACAATGAGCAGTTCTTC
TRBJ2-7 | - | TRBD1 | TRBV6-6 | CASSPGQGTYEQYF | TGTGCCAGCAGCCCGGGACAGGGCACCTACGAGCAGTACTTC
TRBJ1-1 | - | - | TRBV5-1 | CASSSETGSNTEAFF | TGCGCCAGCAGCTCCGAGACAGGATCGAACACTGAAGCTTTCTTT
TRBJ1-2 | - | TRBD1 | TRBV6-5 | CASRPNLDRGGYTF | TGTGCCAGCAGGCCGAACCTGGACAGGGGTGGCTACACCTTC
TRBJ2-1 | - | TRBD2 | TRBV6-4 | CASSDSPSGGGDEQFF | TGTGCCAGCAGTGACTCTCCTAGCGGGGGAGGTGATGAGCAGTTCTTC
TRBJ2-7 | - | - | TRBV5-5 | CASSHYGGQGHNEQYF | TGTGCCAGCAGCCACTACGGGGGGCAGGGACACAACGAGCAGTACTTC
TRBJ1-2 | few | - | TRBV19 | CASSAYREGGYTF | TGTGCCAGTAGTGCCTACAGGGAAGGTGGCTACACCTTC
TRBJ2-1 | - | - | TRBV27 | CASRRTQGIFGYNEQFF | TGTGCCAGCAGGCGGACTCAGGGGATTTTTGGTTACAATGAGCAGTTCTTC
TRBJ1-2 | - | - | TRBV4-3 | CASSQDQGNYGYTF | TGCGCCAGCAGCCAAGATCAGGGTAACTATGGCTACACCTTC
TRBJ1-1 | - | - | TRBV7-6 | CASSVGGDTEAFF | TGTGCCAGCAGCGTTGGGGGGGACACTGAAGCTTTCTTT
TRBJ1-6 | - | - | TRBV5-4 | CASSPDHSPLHF | TGTGCCAGCAGCCCAGATCATTCACCCCTCCACTTT
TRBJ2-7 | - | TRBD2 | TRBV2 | CASNLGLAGVEQYF | TGTGCCAGCAATCTGGGGCTAGCGGGAGTCGAGCAGTACTTC
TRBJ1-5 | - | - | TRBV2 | CASSTTSSNQPQHF | TGTGCCAGCTCAACTACCTCTAGCAATCAGCCCCAGCATTTT
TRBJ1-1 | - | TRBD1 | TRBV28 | CASTPGQPNTEAFF | TGTGCCAGCACCCCGGGACAGCCGAACACTGAAGCTTTCTTT
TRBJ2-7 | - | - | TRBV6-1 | CASSESFSGTLTYEQYF | TGTGCCAGCAGTGAGAGTTTCTCCGGGACACTTACCTACGAGCAGTACTTC
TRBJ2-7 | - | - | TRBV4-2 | CASSQVGRVGNEQYF | TGTGCCAGCAGCCAAGTGGGCAGGGTAGGCAACGAGCAGTACTTC
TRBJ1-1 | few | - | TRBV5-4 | CASSPTSVNTEAFF | TGTGCCAGCAGCCCCACATCCGTCAACACTGAAGCTTTCTTT
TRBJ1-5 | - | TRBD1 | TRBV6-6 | CATRGQPNSNQPQHF | TGTGCCACCCGGGGACAGCCGAATAGCAATCAGCCCCAGCATTTT
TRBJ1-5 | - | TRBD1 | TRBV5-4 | CASSLGGQGSNQPQHF | TGTGCCAGCAGCTTGGGGGGACAGGGGTCCAATCAGCCCCAGCATTTT
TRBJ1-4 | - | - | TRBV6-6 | CASSSGQGANEKLFF | TGTGCCAGCAGTTCGGGACAAGGGGCTAATGAAAAACTGTTTTTT
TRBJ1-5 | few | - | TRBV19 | CASSIDPRLSINQPQHF | TGTGCCAGTAGTATAGATCCCAGACTCTCCATAAATCAGCCCCAGCATTTT
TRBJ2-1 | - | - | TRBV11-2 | CASSPGVRRNEQFF | TGTGCCAGCAGCCCAGGGGTCCGGAGAAATGAGCAGTTCTTC
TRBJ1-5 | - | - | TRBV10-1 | CASSLRHSNQPQHF | TGCGCCAGCAGTTTACGACATTCCAATCAGCCCCAGCATTTT
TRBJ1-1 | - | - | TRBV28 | CASQNGREVIAFF | TGTGCCAGTCAAAACGGGAGGGAAGTAATTGCTTTCTTT
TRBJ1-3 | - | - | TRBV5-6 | CASSLGQYNIYF | TGTGCCAGCAGCTTGGGACAGTACAACATATATTTT
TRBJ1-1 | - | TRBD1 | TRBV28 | CASRFDRGYTEAFF | TGTGCCAGCAGATTCGACAGGGGGTACACTGAAGCTTTCTTT
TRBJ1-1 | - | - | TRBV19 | CASSTRDIVTEAFF | TGTGCCAGTAGTACCCGGGACATAGTGACTGAAGCTTTCTTT
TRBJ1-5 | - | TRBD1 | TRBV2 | CASSEEGTGNQPQHF | TGTGCCAGCAGCGAAGAAGGGACAGGCAATCAGCCCCAGCATTTT
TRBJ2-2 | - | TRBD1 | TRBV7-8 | CASSRSGGAGTGELFF | TGTGCCAGCAGCCGATCAGGGGGCGCAGGCACCGGGGAGCTGTTTTTT
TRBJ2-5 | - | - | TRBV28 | CASSLLQGPKTQYF | TGTGCCAGCAGTTTATTACAGGGTCCTAAGACCCAGTACTTC
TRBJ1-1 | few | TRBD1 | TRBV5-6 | CASSFGQGLGSTEAFF | TGTGCCAGCAGCTTTGGACAGGGCCTCGGAAGCACTGAAGCTTTCTTT
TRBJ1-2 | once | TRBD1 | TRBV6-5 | CASSYSSSSGQVYTF | TGTGCCAGCAGTTATTCCTCTTCGTCGGGACAGGTCTACACCTTC
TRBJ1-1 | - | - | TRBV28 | CASSWGAGGTEAFF | TGTGCCAGCAGTTGGGGCGCGGGAGGGACTGAAGCTTTCTTT
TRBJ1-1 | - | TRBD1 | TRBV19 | CASSGDRGRLNTEAFF | TGTGCCAGTAGCGGGGACAGGGGGAGACTGAACACTGAAGCTTTCTTT
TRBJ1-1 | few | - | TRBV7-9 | CASSVQGGAEAFF | TGTGCCAGCAGCGTACAGGGTGGGGCTGAAGCTTTCTTT
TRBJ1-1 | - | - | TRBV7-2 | CASSPEGTEAFF | TGTGCCAGCAGTCCTGAGGGCACTGAAGCTTTCTTT
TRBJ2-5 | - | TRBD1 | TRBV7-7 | CASSSGTGGQETQYF | TGTGCCAGCAGCTCCGGTACAGGGGGACAAGAGACCCAGTACTTC
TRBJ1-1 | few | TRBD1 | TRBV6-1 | CASRSDRDKAFF | TGTGCCAGCAGATCAGACAGGGACAAAGCTTTCTTT
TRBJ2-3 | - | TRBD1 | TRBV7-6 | CASSLVGDRADTQYF | TGTGCCAGCAGCTTAGTTGGGGACAGGGCAGATACGCAGTATTTT
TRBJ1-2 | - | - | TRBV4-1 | CASSLGQGGGYGYTF | TGCGCCAGCAGCCTAGGGCAGGGCGGTGGGTATGGCTACACCTTC
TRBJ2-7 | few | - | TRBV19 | CASSNTGTEQYF | TGTGCCAGTAGTAACACAGGGACCGAGCAGTACTTC
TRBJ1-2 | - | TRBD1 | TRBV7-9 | CASSLGPPGGVSYGYTF | TGTGCCAGCAGCTTAGGACCCCCAGGGGGCGTCTCGTATGGCTACACCTTC
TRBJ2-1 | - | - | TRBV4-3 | CASSQDSGFKNEQFF | TGCGCCAGCAGCCAAGATTCGGGGTTCAAGAATGAGCAGTTCTTC
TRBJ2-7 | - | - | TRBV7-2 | CASSFNQGGLYEQYF | TGTGCCAGCAGCTTTAACCAGGGGGGACTCTACGAGCAGTACTTC
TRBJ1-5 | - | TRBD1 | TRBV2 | CASDTRQGTNQPQHF | TGTGCCAGCGATACCCGACAGGGCACCAATCAGCCCCAGCATTTT
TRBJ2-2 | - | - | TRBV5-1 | CASSIASGELFF | TGCGCCAGCAGCATAGCGTCCGGGGAGCTGTTTTTT
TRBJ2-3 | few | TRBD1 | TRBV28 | CASYHWDRGQSDTQYF | TGTGCCAGCTATCATTGGGACAGGGGTCAATCAGATACGCAGTATTTT
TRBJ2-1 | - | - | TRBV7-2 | CASSLAISSYNEQFF | TGTGCCAGCAGCTTAGCTATCAGCTCCTACAATGAGCAGTTCTTC